The 21 T cell receptor beta chains reported below all come from one sample, sequenced in a study of T cells in localized non-small cell lung cancer. Only in-frame clones appear in the TCRdb table, and some are missing; sequencing was by immunoSEQ multiplex PCR. In the table there are 35,000 to 50,000 clones, roughly 77% of which are singletons. This specimen was PBMCs, taken before any cancer treatment. The origin of the receptors is a woman aged 40-69 years with stage II squamous cell lung carcinoma.

This clone was detected only a few times. The CDR3 region has the DNA TGTGCCAGCAGCGTAGGGGCGTACCCCCCCCAAAATGAGCAGTTCTTC. Residues: CASSVGAYPPQNEQFF. The chain employs TRBV9 and TRBJ2-1; D is ambiguous. The CDR3 totals 16 residues. V lost 0 bases and J lost 7, with 17 bases in between. The V gene's germline CDR1 is SGDLS and CDR2 YYNGEE.

The chain is built from TRBV5-1 and TRBJ1-5, with D tentatively TRBD1 (5 bases). Per germline, CDR1 SGHRS and CDR2 YFSETQ. The CDR3 spans 15 residues. The V end was cut by 0 bases, the J end by 1 base, with 8 bases between. CDR3 protein: CASSLGGLSNQPQHF. The CDR3 DNA is TGCGCCAGCAGCTTGGGGGGCTTAAGCAATCAGCCCCAGCATTTT. Complete variable domain (other parts from reference TRBV5-1 and TRBJ1-5): KAGVTQTPRYLIKTRGQQVTLSCSPISGHRSVSWYQQTPGQGLQFLFEYFSETQRNKGNFPGRFSGRQFSNSRSEMNVSTLELGDSALYLCASSLGGLSNQPQHFGDGTRLSIL.

The rearrangement joins TRBV5-6 to TRBJ2-4; weak D call: TRBD2 (6 bases). The ends were cut back, 0 bases at V and 6 bases at J, with 22 bases in the middle. Germline loops: CDR1 SGHDT, CDR2 YYEEEE. This CDR3 contains 18 residues. The CDR3 here is CASSLVGSTEGKGNIQYF. In DNA, the CDR3 is TGTGCCAGCAGCTTGGTCGGGTCGACGGAGGGCAAGGGAAACATTCAGTACTTC. Looking up the rest from reference TRBV5-6 and TRBJ2-4 gives the full variable domain: DAGVTQSPTHLIKTRGQQVTLRCSPKSGHDTVSWYQQALGQGPQFIFQYYEEEERQRGNFPDRFSGHQFPNYSSELNVNALLLGDSALYLCASSLVGSTEGKGNIQYFGAGTRLSVL.

This clone was recorded only once. This chain connects TRBV6-1 to TRBJ2-7; perhaps TRBD1 as D (5 bases). Germline V gene data show CDR1 as MNHNS and CDR2 as SASEGT. Trimming removed 4 bases at V and 0 bases at J, with 13 bases between. The CDR3 extends over 15 amino acids. CDR3 sequence (DNA): TGTGCCAGCAGTGCCCAGACAGAAAGCTCCTACGAGCAGTACGTC. It codes for CASSAQTESSYEQYV.

V usage is TRBV15 and J usage is TRBJ1-1, with D perhaps TRBD1 (6 bases). Germline assignment: CDR1 LNHNV and CDR2 YYDKDF (reference sequence). There are 14 residues in the CDR3. V lost 7 bases and J 4 bases, leaving 16 bases between the germline ends. The CDR3 is CATKAGQSRTEAFF. In DNA form, the CDR3 reads TGTGCCACCAAGGCCGGACAGTCTCGCACTGAAGCTTTCTTT.

The chain employs TRBV11-2 and TRBJ2-7, with TRBD2 identical over 7 bases. CDR1 and CDR2 from the germline V gene are SGHAT and FQNNGV. The V gene end was trimmed by 5 bases and the J gene end by 0 bases; junction bases not matched to a gene: 4. The CDR3 length is 14 residues. CDR3: CASSGQRDSYEQYF. The DNA for the CDR3 is TGTGCCAGCAGCGGCCAGCGGGACTCCTACGAGCAGTACTTC.

The V gene is TRBV6-5, the J gene TRBJ1-2; a possible D gene is TRBD1 (5 bases). There are 11 residues in the CDR3. Germline assignment: CDR1 MNHEY and CDR2 SVGAGI. Trimming shortened V by 2 bases and J by 8 bases, and 6 bases separated the two germline ends. The DNA of the CDR3 is TGTGCCAGCAGTTACCAGGGCGGCTACACCTTC. Encoded protein: CASSYQGGYTF.

J is TRBJ1-4 and V is TRBV7-2, with 10 bases lining up with TRBD1. The CDR3 contains 15 residues. The germline V gene has CDR1 SGHTA and CDR2 FQGNSA. Trimming took 5 bases from V and 7 from J; bases not matched to a gene: 7. Here the CDR3 DNA reads TGTGCCAGCAGCACCCGACAGGGGGCGGGTGAAAAACTGTTTTTT. Protein sequence: CASSTRQGAGEKLFF. The full variable domain, rest sourced from reference TRBV7-2 and TRBJ1-4, is GAGVSQSPSNKVTEKGKDVELRCDPISGHTALYWYRQSLGQGLEFLIYFQGNSAPDKSGLPSDRFSAERTGGSVSTLTIQRTQQEDSAVYLCASSTRQGAGEKLFFGSGTQLSVL.

The V and J genes are TRBV9 and TRBJ2-1, with a possible D match to TRBD2 (6 bases). Trimming left V 2 bases short and J 6 bases short, with 15 bases between. The CDR3 runs to 15 residues. The germline CDR1 and CDR2 sequences are SGDLS and YYNGEE. For the CDR3, the DNA is TGTGCCAGCAGCGTCTCCGGGACTTCAGGCAATGAGCAGTTCTTC. It codes for CASSVSGTSGNEQFF. Full variable domain (rest looked up from reference TRBV9 and TRBJ2-1): DSGVTQTPKHLITATGQRVTLRCSPRSGDLSVYWYQQSLDQGLQFLIQYYNGEERAKGNILERFSAQQFPDLHSELNLSSLELGDSALYFCASSVSGTSGNEQFFGPGTRLTVL.

This clone appeared once. V is TRBV11-1 and J is TRBJ2-7; D is uncertain. The germline CDR1 and CDR2 sequences are SGHAT and FQDESV (reference sequence). The CDR3 consists of 12 residues. V was clipped by 1 base and J by 3 bases, with 4 bases between them. CDR3 in amino acids: CASSLVGYEQYF. Written as DNA, the CDR3 is TGTGCCAGCAGCTTAGTTGGCTACGAGCAGTACTTC.

This chain joins TRBV28 and TRBJ2-7; a possible D gene is TRBD1 (6 bases). The CDR3 totals 15 residues. Trimming removed 5 bases at V and 3 bases at J, with 17 bases between. Per the germline V gene, CDR1 is MDHEN and CDR2 is SYDVKM. The CDR3 region is CASSTSQGHLYEQYF. The CDR3 region has the DNA TGTGCCAGCAGTACCAGCCAGGGACATCTCTACGAGCAGTACTTC. Combining the CDR3 with reference TRBV28 and TRBJ2-7 gives the whole variable domain DVKVTQSSRYLVKRTGEKVFLECVQDMDHENMFWYRQDPGLGLRLIYFSYDVKMKEKGDIPEGYSVSREKKERFSLILESASTNQTSMYLCASSTSQGHLYEQYFGPGTRLTVT.

This clone showed up just once. This chain links TRBV19 with TRBJ2-5; 8 nucleotides agree with TRBD2. CDR1 and CDR2 from the germline V gene are LNHDA and SQIVND (reference sequence). The V gene end was trimmed by 3 bases and the J gene end by 5 bases; junction bases not matched to a gene: 5. The CDR3 extends over 14 amino acids. CDR3 amino acids: CASSMRGAGETQYF. As DNA, the CDR3 is TGTGCCAGTAGTATGCGGGGGGCCGGGGAGACCCAGTACTTC. Complete variable domain (other parts from reference TRBV19 and TRBJ2-5): DGGITQSPKYLFRKEGQNVTLSCEQNLNHDAMYWYRQDPGQGLRLIYYSQIVNDFQKGDIAEGYSVSREKKESFPLTVTSAQKNPTAFYLCASSMRGAGETQYFGPGTRLLVL.

This chain connects TRBV27 to TRBJ2-7, with D tentatively TRBD1 (7 bases). Trimming removed 10 bases at V and 0 bases at J, with 28 bases between. Germline CDR1 MNHEY, CDR2 SMNVEV (reference sequence). This CDR3 is built from 18 residues. This CDR3 reads CATKPEGAADISSYEQYV. CDR3 DNA sequence: TGTGCCACCAAACCGGAGGGGGCAGCAGACATAAGCTCCTACGAGCAGTACGTC.

The chain combines TRBV2 with TRBJ1-1; perhaps TRBD1 as D (6 bases). The germline V gene encodes CDR1 SNHLY and CDR2 FYNNEI. V lost 2 bases, J lost 3 bases, and 10 bases lay in between. There are 14 residues in the CDR3. In nucleotides, the CDR3 is TGTGCCAGCAGTGAACAGGGGAGGGACACTGAAGCTTTCTTT. Its protein product is CASSEQGRDTEAFF.

This rearrangement joins TRBV6-6 to TRBJ2-5, with 10 bases aligning to TRBD2. Trimming removed 5 bases from V and 2 bases from J; junction bases left unmatched: 8. Germline-derived CDR1 and CDR2 are MNHNY and SVGAGI (reference sequence). CDR3 size: 16 residues. This CDR3 is CASSPSGTSAQETQYF. CDR3 nucleotides: TGTGCCAGCAGTCCCTCCGGGACTAGCGCACAAGAGACCCAGTACTTC.

The rearrangement uses TRBV6-1 and TRBJ2-3, with 7 nucleotides matching TRBD1. Germline V lookup: CDR1 MNHNS, CDR2 SASEGT. Trimming took 4 bases from V and 0 from J; bases not matched to a gene: 13. This CDR3 region has 18 residues. CDR3 amino acids: CASSVGQSFSSSTDTQYF. The DNA for the CDR3 is TGTGCCAGCAGTGTGGGACAGTCTTTCTCTTCTAGCACAGATACGCAGTATTTT.

In its sample, this clone was seen a few times. This chain connects TRBV19 to TRBJ1-2; the D gene is possibly TRBD1 (5 bases). The CDR3 sequence is 14 residues long. Germline V lookup: CDR1 LNHDA, CDR2 SQIVND (reference sequence). Trimming pared 3 bases from V and 5 bases from J, leaving 13 bases between. CDR3 sequence reads: CASSMGRVGYGYTF. The CDR3 DNA reads as TGTGCCAGTAGTATGGGCAGGGTAGGGTATGGCTACACCTTC.

CDR3 sequence reads: CASSPRTGPYNEQFF. In DNA form, the CDR3 reads TGTGCCAGTAGTCCTCGGACAGGCCCCTACAATGAGCAGTTCTTC. V usage is TRBV19 and J usage is TRBJ2-1; 7 nucleotides line up with TRBD1. In germline, CDR1 is LNHDA, CDR2 SQIVND (reference sequence). The CDR3 has 15 amino acids. Unmatched junction bases numbered 6, after V lost 5 bases and J lost 2 bases.

This chain links TRBV18 with TRBJ2-7; no clear D. CDR3 size: 13 residues. Germline CDR1 reads KGHSH; CDR2 reads LQKENI. V was shortened by 2 bases and J by 3 bases, with 8 bases between the two germline ends. CDR3 in amino acids: CASSPSNDYEQYF. In nucleotides, the CDR3 is TGTGCCAGCTCACCATCAAACGACTACGAGCAGTACTTC.

The V gene is TRBV4-1, the J gene TRBJ2-7; D is unresolved. The germline gives CDR1 MGHRA, CDR2 YSYEKL. The CDR3 length is 16 residues. V was pared by 4 bases and J by 0 bases, with 16 bases between. The CDR3: CASSLNSDISSYEQYF. CDR3 nucleotide sequence: TGCGCCAGCAGCCTCAACTCCGACATATCCTCCTACGAGCAGTACTTC.

The chain links TRBV7-2 to TRBJ1-2, with 11 positions matching TRBD1. V shed 2 bases, J shed 8 bases, and the junction held 4 bases outside the gene matches. CDR3 length: 14 residues. From germline, CDR1 is SGHTA and CDR2 FQGNSA. Here the CDR3 DNA reads TGTGCCAGCAGCTTATTGGGACAGGGGGGAGGCTACACCTTC. It yields the protein CASSLLGQGGGYTF.